This T cell receptor beta chain appears in the sequencing data of a study of cytomegalovirus exposure and HLA in healthy donors. A single count supports this clone. Mismatch with germline at one junction end may stem from a read error. This CDR3 contains 16 residues. The germline CDR1 and CDR2 sequences are SEHNR and FQNEAQ (reference sequence). The PCR was carried out with 60 Vbeta primers and 13 Jbeta primers. Measured with immunoSEQ multiplex PCR; TCRdb has only the in-frame clones, and not every one. The top ten clones hold approximately 3.1% of a sample with over 150,000 clones, around 67% of them seen once.

The gene calls are TRBV7-9 and TRBJ2-1, with D possibly being TRBD1 (5 bases). This clonotype was obtained from a woman aged 30 to 39 in good health and CMV-seropositive. Sequencing was done on a sample of PBMCs. The CDR3 loop is CSSSLGSRVLYNEQFF. The CDR3 DNA reads TGTTCCAGCAGCTTAGGTTCCAGGGTATTGTACAATGAGCAGTTCTTC.